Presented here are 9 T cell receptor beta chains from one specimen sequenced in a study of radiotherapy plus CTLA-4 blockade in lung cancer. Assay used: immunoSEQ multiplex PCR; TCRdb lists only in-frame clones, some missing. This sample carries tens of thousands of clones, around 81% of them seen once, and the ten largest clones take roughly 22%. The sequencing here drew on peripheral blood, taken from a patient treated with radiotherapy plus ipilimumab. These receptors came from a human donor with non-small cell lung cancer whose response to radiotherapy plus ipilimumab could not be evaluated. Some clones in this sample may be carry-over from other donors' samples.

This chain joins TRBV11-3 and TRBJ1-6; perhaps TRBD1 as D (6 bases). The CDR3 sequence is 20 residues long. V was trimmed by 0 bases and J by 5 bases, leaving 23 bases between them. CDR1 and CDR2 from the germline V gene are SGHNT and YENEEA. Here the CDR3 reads CASSLELAGALEEDNSPLHF. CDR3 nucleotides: TGTGCCAGCAGCTTAGAACTTGCAGGGGCGCTGGAGGAGGATAATTCACCCCTCCACTTT.

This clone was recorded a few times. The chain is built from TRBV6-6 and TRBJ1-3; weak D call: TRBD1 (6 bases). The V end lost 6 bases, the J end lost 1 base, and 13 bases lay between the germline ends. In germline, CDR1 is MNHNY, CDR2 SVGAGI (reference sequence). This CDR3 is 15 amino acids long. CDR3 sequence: CASRSQGISGNTIYF. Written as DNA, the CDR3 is TGTGCCAGCAGATCACAGGGTATTTCTGGAAACACCATATATTTT.

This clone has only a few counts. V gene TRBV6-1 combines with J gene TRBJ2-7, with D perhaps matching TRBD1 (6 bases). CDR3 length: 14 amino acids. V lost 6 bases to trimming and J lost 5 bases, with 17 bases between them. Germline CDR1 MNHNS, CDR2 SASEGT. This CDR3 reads CASSGTPGVDEQYF. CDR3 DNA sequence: TGTGCCAGCAGCGGGACACCCGGGGTAGACGAGCAGTACTTC.

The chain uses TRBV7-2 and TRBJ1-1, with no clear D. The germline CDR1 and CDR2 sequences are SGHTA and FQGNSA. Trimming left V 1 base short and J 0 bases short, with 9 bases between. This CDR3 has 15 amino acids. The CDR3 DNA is TGTGCCAGCAGCTTAGTAACGGGATTGAACACTGAAGCTTTCTTT. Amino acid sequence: CASSLVTGLNTEAFF.

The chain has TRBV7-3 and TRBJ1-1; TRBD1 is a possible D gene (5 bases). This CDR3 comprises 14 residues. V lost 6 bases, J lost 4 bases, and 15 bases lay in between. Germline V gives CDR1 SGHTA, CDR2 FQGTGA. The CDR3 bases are TGTGCCAGCAGTCCGGATGGGGCAGGCACTGAAGCTTTCTTT. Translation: CASSPDGAGTEAFF.

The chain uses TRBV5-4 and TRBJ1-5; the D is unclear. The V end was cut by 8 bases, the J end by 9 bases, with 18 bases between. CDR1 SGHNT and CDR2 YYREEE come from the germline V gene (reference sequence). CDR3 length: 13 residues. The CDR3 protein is CARPPPKMRPQHF. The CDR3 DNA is TGTGCCAGACCCCCCCCGAAAATGAGGCCCCAGCATTTT.

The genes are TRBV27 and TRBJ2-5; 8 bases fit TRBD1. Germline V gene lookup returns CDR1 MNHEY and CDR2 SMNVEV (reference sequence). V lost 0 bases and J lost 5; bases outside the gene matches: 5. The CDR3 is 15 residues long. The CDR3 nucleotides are TGTGCCAGCAGTTTATCTTGGACAGGGACGGAGACCCAGTACTTC. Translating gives CASSLSWTGTETQYF.

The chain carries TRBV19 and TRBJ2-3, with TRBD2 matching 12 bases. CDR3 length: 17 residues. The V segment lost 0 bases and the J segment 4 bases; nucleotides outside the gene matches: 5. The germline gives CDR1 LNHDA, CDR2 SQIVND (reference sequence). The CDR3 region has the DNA TGTGCCAGTAGTATAGATCAAGCTAGCGGGGGGGCAGATACGCAGTATTTT. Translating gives CASSIDQASGGADTQYF.

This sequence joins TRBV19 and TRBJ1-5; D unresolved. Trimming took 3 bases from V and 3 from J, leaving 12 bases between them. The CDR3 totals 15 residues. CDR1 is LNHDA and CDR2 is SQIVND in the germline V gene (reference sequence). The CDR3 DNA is TGTGCCAGTAGTATCCCCGCGGTGCACAATCAGCCCCAGCATTTT. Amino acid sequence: CASSIPAVHNQPQHF. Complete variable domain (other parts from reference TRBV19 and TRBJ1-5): DGGITQSPKYLFRKEGQNVTLSCEQNLNHDAMYWYRQDPGQGLRLIYYSQIVNDFQKGDIAEGYSVSREKKESFPLTVTSAQKNPTAFYLCASSIPAVHNQPQHFGDGTRLSIL.